This T cell receptor beta chain was identified during a study of cytomegalovirus exposure and HLA in healthy donors. Each donor was healthy, and each was a bone marrow donor. Worth noting for this clone: Its matching antigen is unknown.

The study ran its PCR with 60 Vbeta and 13 Jbeta primers. The table came from immunoSEQ multiplex PCR; TCRdb's copy has only in-frame clones and leaves some out. In the table there are some 150,000 clones, approximately 78% of which are singletons. Whole-study results and caveats: Common viral pathogens seemed to be connected with several of the most significant clusters, according to a later analysis. A few chains linked to CMV were shown in vitro to be specific for CMV antigens.

Sequenced material: PBMCs. The clonotype was recovered from a woman aged 40 to 50 in good health and CMV-seropositive.

The CDR3 reads CASSLAIQETQYF. CDR3 DNA sequence: TGTGCCAGCAGCTTGGCCATCCAAGAGACCCAGTACTTC. V usage is TRBV5-4 and J usage is TRBJ2-5; D remains unclear. The germline V gene encodes CDR1 SGHNT and CDR2 YYREEE (reference sequence). The V end lost 0 bases, the J end lost 1 base, and 4 bases lay between the germline ends. The CDR3 is 13 residues long.